This T cell receptor (beta chain) is from a study of blood T cell repertoires in COVID-19. Study as a whole: The samples span acute and convalescent COVID-19 from the United States, Italy and Spain. From T cells, B-cell-depleted T cells, or PBMCs came the material, which was cDNA or gDNA.

Germline trimming cut 3 bases from V and 3 bases from J; bases unmatched to any gene: 9. CDR1 MNHEY and CDR2 SVGAGI come from the germline V gene. The CDR3 loop spans 16 amino acids. Original processing notes: Amplification from reference gene primers served as the basis for estimated nucleated cell counts. Clones were sequenced by immunoSEQ multiplex PCR, and TCRdb holds only the in-frame ones, with some missing. V, J and clone size were drawn from that table, and D and trimming were deduced from the DNA. The sample holds about 120,000 clones, 85% seen once. V and J are TRBV6-5 and TRBJ1-1, with 8 nucleotides matching TRBD1. Sequenced: peripheral blood. The receptor was derived from a man older than 75 with acute or convalescent COVID-19. CDR3 sequence: CASSYFWTGRDTEAFF. CDR3 DNA sequence: TGTGCCAGCAGTTATTTCTGGACAGGGCGAGACACTGAAGCTTTCTTT.